Listed below are T cell receptor beta chains from one sample, sequenced in a study of cytomegalovirus exposure and HLA in healthy donors. Here immunoSEQ multiplex PCR was the method, and the copy in TCRdb shows in-frame clones only, minus some. The sample has hundreds of thousands of clones, 82% seen once. Sequencing was carried out using PBMCs. All receptors derive from a woman between 40 and 50 years old in good health and CMV-seronegative. Each CDR3 is given with its conserved first and last residue. D genes are given only for firm matches. Expanded clones are given a class, and other clones once, few, many or no size at all.

V gene: TRBV25-1
J gene: TRBJ1-2
D gene: -
clone size: -
CDR3 protein: CASSVGLAGYTF
CDR3 DNA: TGTGCCAGCAGTGTAGGACTGGCTGGCTACACCTTC

V gene: TRBV27
J gene: TRBJ2-1
D gene: TRBD2
clone size: -
CDR3 protein: CASSFLLAGGRNEQFF
CDR3 DNA: TGTGCCAGCAGTTTTCTCCTAGCGGGGGGAAGAAATGAGCAGTTCTTC

V gene: TRBV7-9
J gene: TRBJ1-1
D gene: -
clone size: -
CDR3 protein: CASSPDIRGEAFF
CDR3 DNA: TGTGCCAGCAGCCCCGATATTCGCGGGGAAGCTTTCTTT

V gene: TRBV28
J gene: TRBJ1-4
D gene: -
clone size: few
CDR3 protein: CASSLGRVEKLFF
CDR3 DNA: TGTGCCAGCAGTTTGGGGAGGGTTGAAAAACTGTTTTTT

V gene: TRBV5-1
J gene: TRBJ2-2
D gene: TRBD1
clone size: -
CDR3 protein: CASSLALRQGQNTGELFF
CDR3 DNA: TGCGCCAGCAGCTTGGCCCTAAGACAGGGGCAAAACACCGGGGAGCTGTTTTTT

V gene: TRBV19
J gene: TRBJ2-1
D gene: -
clone size: -
CDR3 protein: CASSIVRTTHNEQFF
CDR3 DNA: TGTGCCAGTAGTATAGTGCGGACTACTCACAATGAGCAGTTCTTC

V gene: TRBV21-1
J gene: TRBJ2-5
D gene: -
clone size: -
CDR3 protein: CASRRGGGVQETQYF
CDR3 DNA: TGTGCCAGCAGGAGGGGCGGGGGGGTCCAAGAGACCCAGTACTTC

V gene: TRBV2
J gene: TRBJ2-3
D gene: -
clone size: -
CDR3 protein: CASKSVPSTDTQYF
CDR3 DNA: TGTGCCAGCAAATCGGTCCCGAGCACAGATACGCAGTATTTT

V gene: TRBV7-3
J gene: TRBJ1-1
D gene: -
clone size: -
CDR3 protein: CASSSPSGGASEAFF
CDR3 DNA: TGTGCCAGCAGCTCTCCCAGTGGGGGCGCCTCTGAAGCTTTCTTT

V gene: TRBV25-1
J gene: TRBJ1-1
D gene: -
clone size: -
CDR3 protein: CASRREVSLEAFF
CDR3 DNA: TGTGCCAGCAGGAGGGAGGTGTCCCTAGAAGCTTTCTTT

V gene: TRBV5-1
J gene: TRBJ1-2
D gene: -
clone size: -
CDR3 protein: CASSPTSGQKRYGYTF
CDR3 DNA: TGCGCCAGCAGCCCCACCTCTGGACAGAAACGTTATGGCTACACCTTC

V gene: TRBV13
J gene: TRBJ2-7
D gene: -
clone size: -
CDR3 protein: CASSMLESSYEQYF
CDR3 DNA: TGTGCCAGCAGCATGTTAGAATCTTCTTACGAGCAGTACTTC

V gene: TRBV7-8
J gene: TRBJ2-7
D gene: TRBD2
clone size: -
CDR3 protein: CASSSWTSGVAYEQYF
CDR3 DNA: TGTGCCAGCAGCTCCTGGACTAGCGGGGTAGCCTACGAGCAGTACTTC

V gene: TRBV11-3
J gene: TRBJ2-5
D gene: -
clone size: -
CDR3 protein: CASSERTDKETQYF
CDR3 DNA: TGTGCCAGCAGCGAGAGGACAGATAAAGAGACCCAGTACTTC

V gene: TRBV10-3
J gene: TRBJ2-2
D gene: TRBD2
clone size: once
CDR3 protein: CAISESTAGAGGPGTGELFF
CDR3 DNA: TGTGCCATCAGTGAGTCGACCGCAGGAGCGGGGGGGCCGGGCACCGGGGAGCTGTTTTTT

V gene: TRBV7-9
J gene: TRBJ2-7
D gene: TRBD1
clone size: -
CDR3 protein: CASSLAGQGADEQYF
CDR3 DNA: TGTGCCAGCAGCTTAGCGGGACAGGGGGCCGACGAGCAGTACTTC

V gene: TRBV29-1
J gene: TRBJ1-3
D gene: -
clone size: once
CDR3 protein: CSVESQGSSGNTIYF
CDR3 DNA: TGCAGCGTTGAAAGCCAGGGGAGCTCTGGAAACACCATATATTTT

V gene: TRBV6-6
J gene: TRBJ2-2
D gene: -
clone size: -
CDR3 protein: CASRPPDSPTGELFF
CDR3 DNA: TGTGCCAGCAGACCTCCGGACAGTCCCACCGGGGAGCTGTTTTTT

V gene: TRBV6-5
J gene: TRBJ1-2
D gene: -
clone size: -
CDR3 protein: CASSYSMAGLGYTF
CDR3 DNA: TGTGCCAGCAGTTACTCGATGGCAGGGCTTGGCTACACCTTC

V gene: TRBV9
J gene: TRBJ2-1
D gene: -
clone size: -
CDR3 protein: CASSEQAAKDEQFF
CDR3 DNA: TGTGCCAGCAGCGAACAAGCGGCCAAGGATGAGCAGTTCTTC

V gene: TRBV4-1
J gene: TRBJ2-3
D gene: TRBD1
clone size: -
CDR3 protein: CASSQDTGGDTQYF
CDR3 DNA: TGCGCCAGCAGCCAAGATACAGGGGGAGATACGCAGTATTTT

V gene: TRBV7-6
J gene: TRBJ2-7
D gene: TRBD1
clone size: -
CDR3 protein: CASSRATGDEQYF
CDR3 DNA: TGTGCCAGCAGCCGTGCGACAGGGGACGAGCAGTACTTC

V gene: TRBV27
J gene: TRBJ2-5
D gene: TRBD2
clone size: -
CDR3 protein: CASSPTSGGAGVTQYF
CDR3 DNA: TGTGCCAGCAGTCCGACTAGCGGGGGGGCAGGAGTGACCCAGTACTTC

V gene: TRBV2
J gene: TRBJ1-5
D gene: -
clone size: -
CDR3 protein: CASSGLSEQPQHF
CDR3 DNA: TGTGCCAGCAGTGGCCTGAGTGAGCAGCCCCAGCATTTT

V gene: TRBV6-6
J gene: TRBJ1-2
D gene: TRBD1
clone size: -
CDR3 protein: CASSPWTGRIGYGYTF
CDR3 DNA: TGTGCCAGCAGTCCATGGACAGGGAGGATTGGCTATGGCTACACCTTC

V gene: TRBV19
J gene: TRBJ2-2
D gene: -
clone size: -
CDR3 protein: CASSIVRANTGELFF
CDR3 DNA: TGTGCCAGTAGTATAGTCAGGGCTAACACCGGGGAGCTGTTTTTT

V gene: TRBV4-3
J gene: TRBJ2-1
D gene: -
clone size: -
CDR3 protein: CASSQGNRGDIHEQFF
CDR3 DNA: TGCGCCAGCAGCCAAGGCAATCGCGGGGATATCCATGAGCAGTTCTTC

V gene: TRBV5-1
J gene: TRBJ2-7
D gene: TRBD2
clone size: -
CDR3 protein: CASSRLAARDVYEQYF
CDR3 DNA: TGCGCCAGCAGCCGACTAGCGGCACGGGATGTCTACGAGCAGTACTTC

V gene: TRBV11-2
J gene: TRBJ2-1
D gene: -
clone size: -
CDR3 protein: CASSKGVSYNEQFF
CDR3 DNA: TGTGCCAGCAGTAAAGGGGTTAGCTACAATGAGCAGTTCTTC

V gene: TRBV28
J gene: TRBJ1-1
D gene: -
clone size: -
CDR3 protein: CASSLGRFPQAFF
CDR3 DNA: TGTGCCAGCAGTTTGGGCCGCTTCCCTCAAGCTTTCTTT

V gene: TRBV4-2
J gene: TRBJ2-3
D gene: TRBD2
clone size: few
CDR3 protein: CASSQEATGGGTDTQYF
CDR3 DNA: TGTGCCAGCAGCCAAGAGGCAACGGGGGGGGGCACAGATACGCAGTATTTT

V gene: TRBV27
J gene: TRBJ1-2
D gene: TRBD1
clone size: -
CDR3 protein: CASSFLVQGAMYGYTF
CDR3 DNA: TGTGCCAGCAGTTTTCTGGTCCAGGGGGCGATGTATGGCTACACCTTC

V gene: TRBV6-6
J gene: TRBJ1-2
D gene: TRBD1
clone size: -
CDR3 protein: CASLRDSGYRNYGYTF
CDR3 DNA: TGTGCCAGCCTTAGGGACAGCGGTTACCGAAACTATGGCTACACCTTC

V gene: TRBV18
J gene: TRBJ2-2
D gene: -
clone size: -
CDR3 protein: CASSPIEIANTGELFF
CDR3 DNA: TGTGCCAGCTCACCAATCGAGATCGCGAACACCGGGGAGCTGTTTTTT

V gene: TRBV19
J gene: TRBJ2-2
D gene: -
clone size: -
CDR3 protein: CASREQLLGELFF
CDR3 DNA: TGTGCCAGTAGGGAACAGCTCCTCGGGGAGCTGTTTTTT